Below, one T cell receptor beta chain is given with its context. The antigen is unknown. Profiled with immunoSEQ multiplex PCR; TCRdb holds only in-frame clones, not every one. The table shows roughly 960 clones, with over 75% occurring only once. The data originate from a study of graft-versus-host responses after intestinal transplantation. Study background: Transplant types were multivisceral, liver-intestinal, or isolated intestinal. All of the recipients had induction that used anti-thymocyte globulin, then tacrolimus and steroids for around three years.

General study findings and limits: GvH clones occurred in recipient marrow; some first appeared in ileum or blood.

With 0 bases removed from V and 5 bases from J, the gap between germline ends came to 23 bases. The CDR3 loop spans 18 amino acids. The V gene's germline CDR1 is SGHTS and CDR2 YDEGEE. Processed graft tissue released its intraepithelial and lamina propria lymphocytes. The clonotype originates from a human patient who received an intestinal transplant, so some T cells may come from the graft donor. The sample was ileum tissue, taken around 3.5 months after intestinal transplant. The chain employs TRBV5-8 and TRBJ1-1; a weak D match, TRBD1 (5 bases). Written as DNA, the CDR3 is TGTGCCAGCAGCTTGGAAGGGGCAGGAACCGGAGGGAAAACTGAAGCTTTCTTT. This sequence encodes CASSLEGAGTGGKTEAFF.